The 6 T cell receptor beta chains below all came from one sample that was sequenced in a study of blood T cell repertoires in COVID-19. Sequencing was performed with immunoSEQ multiplex PCR; in TCRdb, only in-frame clones are kept and a portion is missing. The repertoire has a few hundred thousand clones, just over 85% of them found once; the top ten carry about 3%. Sequenced sample: peripheral blood. Receptors originate from a woman younger than 45 with active or convalescent COVID-19.

About this clone itself: At one end, the junction sequence differs from germline, possibly due to a read error. This chain links TRBV7-7 with TRBJ2-2, with 10 bases matching TRBD2. This CDR3 has 17 residues. Per germline, CDR1 SSHAT and CDR2 FNYEAQ (reference sequence). The CDR3 bases are TGTGCTAGCAGCTTATTAGCGGGGGGCCTGAACACCGGGGAGCTGTTTTTT. Encoded protein: CASSLLAGGLNTGELFF.

The V and J genes are TRBV30 and TRBJ1-6, with no clear D. The CDR3 covers 12 residues. Germline CDR1 GTSNPN, CDR2 SVGIG (reference sequence). V lost 4 bases and J 14 bases, leaving 15 bases between the germline ends. This chain's CDR3 is CAWTLGSGALHF. The CDR3 region has the DNA TGTGCCTGGACCCTGGGGAGTGGGGCCCTCCACTTT.

This chain joins TRBV5-4 and TRBJ2-5, with 7 bases that match TRBD1. The CDR3 spans 14 residues. The V segment lost 4 bases and the J segment 2 bases; nucleotides outside the gene matches: 5. The V gene's germline CDR1 is SGHNT and CDR2 YYREEE (reference sequence). CDR3 coding DNA: TGTGCCAGCAGCCCCCCGGGACAGCAAGAGACCCAGTACTTC. Translated: CASSPPGQQETQYF. The whole variable domain, remainder taken from reference TRBV5-4 and TRBJ2-5, is ETGVTQSPTHLIKTRGQQVTLRCSSQSGHNTVSWYQQALGQGPQFIFQYYREEENGRGNFPPRFSGLQFPNYSSELNVNALELDDSALYLCASSPPGQQETQYFGPGTRLLVL.

The chain joins TRBV10-3 to TRBJ1-5; D may be TRBD1 (5 bases). The CDR3 spans 13 residues. CDR1 ENHRY and CDR2 SYGVKD come from the germline V gene. Trimming shortened V by 2 bases and J by 6 bases, and 8 bases separated the two germline ends. The CDR3 loop is CAISEGDSQPQHF. DNA of the CDR3: TGTGCCATCAGTGAGGGAGACAGTCAGCCCCAGCATTTT.

The genes are TRBV4-3 and TRBJ2-3; TRBD2 is a possible D gene (5 bases). The CDR3 sequence is 15 residues long. Germline V lookup: CDR1 LGHNA, CDR2 YSLEER. V lost 5 bases, J lost 3 bases, and 15 bases lay in between. CDR3 loop: CASSLGEGMTDTQYF. The CDR3 nucleotides read TGCGCCAGCAGCTTGGGTGAGGGAATGACAGATACGCAGTATTTT.

As for this clone: The same CDR3 also results from other DNA sequences found in this sample. The chain is built from TRBV7-2 and TRBJ2-1; tentatively, D is TRBD2 (5 bases). CDR3 length: 14 residues. The germline gives CDR1 SGHTA, CDR2 FQGNSA. Trimming pared 1 base from V and 4 bases from J, leaving 8 bases between. CDR3 in amino acids: CASSLERGYNEQFF. In DNA, the CDR3 is TGTGCCAGCAGCTTAGAACGGGGATACAATGAGCAGTTCTTC.